The T cell receptor beta chain described here comes from a study of CD8+CD57+ T cells in acquired aplastic anemia. About the research overall: An average of about 3.4 ug of DNA was obtained from sorted CD4+ and CD8+ cells. Findings and caveats of the study: Patients and controls had in common 25 to 30 CD8+ CDR3 sequences. A significant difference in CD8+ Simpson's diversity between patients and controls was not found.

Regarding this clonotype: Its antigen remains unidentified.

CDR1 and CDR2 (germline): MNHEY, SMNVEV (reference sequence). This CDR3 is 17 amino acids long. The V end lost 2 bases, the J end lost 5 bases, and 21 bases lay between the germline ends. Genomic DNA acted as the template from which TCR beta VDJ combination and CDR3 sequence profiling were carried out. TCRdb reprocessed the reads with MiXCR, giving one entry per CDR3 protein. This sample has around 140,000 distinct CDR3 sequences; around 41% occur once, and the top ten carry roughly 8.1%. The chain recombines TRBV27 with TRBJ1-2; possibly TRBD1 for D (5 bases). The sequence was obtained from a human donor in good health, serving as a control. The sequenced sample was sorted CD4+, CD8+, or CD8+CD57+ T cells (not recorded which) from PBMCs. CDR3 bases: TGTGCCAGCAGTTTAAACTTCGGGGCAGGGACTTTTTATGGCTACACCTTC. Translated, it gives CASSLNFGAGTFYGYTF.